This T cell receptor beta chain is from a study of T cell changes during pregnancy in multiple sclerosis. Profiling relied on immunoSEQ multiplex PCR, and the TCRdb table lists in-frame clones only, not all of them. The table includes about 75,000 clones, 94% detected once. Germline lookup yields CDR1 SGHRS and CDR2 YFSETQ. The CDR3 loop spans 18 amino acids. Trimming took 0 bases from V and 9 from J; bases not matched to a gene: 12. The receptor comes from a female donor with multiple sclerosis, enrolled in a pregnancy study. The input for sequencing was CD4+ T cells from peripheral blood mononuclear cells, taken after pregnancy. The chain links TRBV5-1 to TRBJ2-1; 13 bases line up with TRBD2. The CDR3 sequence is CASSLVGTSGISVGEQFF. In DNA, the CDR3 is TGCGCCAGCAGCTTGGTTGGGACTAGCGGGATTTCGGTCGGTGAGCAGTTCTTC.